This T cell receptor (beta chain) derives from a study of blood T cells in healthy people across ages. The CDR3 runs to 12 residues. After removal of 7 bases from V and 11 bases from J, the junction contained 8 bases not matched to a gene. Together with a sample-barcoded 5' primer, a J-beta primer mix was included in a second PCR lasting roughly 6 to 12 cycles. MiXCR, applied by TCRdb to the 5' RACE reads, yields one record per CDR3 protein. The sample holds fewer than 2 million distinct CDR3 sequences; 35% to 50% are singletons and the top ten take approximately 22%. This clonotype was counted between two and nine times.

The source material was blood. This clonotype originated in a human donor in good health. The chain couples TRBV12-3 or TRBV12-4 to TRBJ2-1; 7 bases line up with TRBD2. CDR3 loop: CASTRAGPKQFF. As DNA, the CDR3 is TGTGCCAGCACCAGAGCGGGACCTAAGCAGTTCTTC.